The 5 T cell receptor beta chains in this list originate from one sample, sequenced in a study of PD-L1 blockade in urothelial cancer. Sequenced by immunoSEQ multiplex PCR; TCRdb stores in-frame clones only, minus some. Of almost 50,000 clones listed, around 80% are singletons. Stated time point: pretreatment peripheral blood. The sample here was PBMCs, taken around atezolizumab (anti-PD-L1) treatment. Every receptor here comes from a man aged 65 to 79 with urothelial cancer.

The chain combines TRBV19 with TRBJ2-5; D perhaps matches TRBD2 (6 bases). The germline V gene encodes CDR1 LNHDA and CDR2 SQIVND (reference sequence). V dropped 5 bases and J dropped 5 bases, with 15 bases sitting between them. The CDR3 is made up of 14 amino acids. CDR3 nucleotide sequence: TGTGCCAGTAGTGCTCTTGGGGGGATGGAGACCCAGTACTTC. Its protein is CASSALGGMETQYF.

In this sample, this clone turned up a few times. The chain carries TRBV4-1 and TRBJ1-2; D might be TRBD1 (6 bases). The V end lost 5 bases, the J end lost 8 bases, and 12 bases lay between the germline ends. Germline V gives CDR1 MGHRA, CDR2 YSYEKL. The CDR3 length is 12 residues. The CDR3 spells CASSFTGNGYTF. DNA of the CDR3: TGCGCCAGCAGCTTCACAGGGAACGGCTACACCTTC.

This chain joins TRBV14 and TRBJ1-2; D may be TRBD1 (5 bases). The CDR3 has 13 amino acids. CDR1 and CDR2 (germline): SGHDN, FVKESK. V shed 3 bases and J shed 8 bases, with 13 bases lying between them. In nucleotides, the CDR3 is TGTGCCAGCAGCCATACAGGCCCCAGCGGCTACACCTTC. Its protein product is CASSHTGPSGYTF.

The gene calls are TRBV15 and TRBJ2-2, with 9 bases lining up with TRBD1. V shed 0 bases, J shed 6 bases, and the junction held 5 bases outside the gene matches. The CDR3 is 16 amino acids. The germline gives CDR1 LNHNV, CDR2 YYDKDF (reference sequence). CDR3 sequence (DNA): TGTGCCACCAGCAGAGACAAGGGGGACAGGGCCGGGGAGCTGTTTTTT. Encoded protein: CATSRDKGDRAGELFF.

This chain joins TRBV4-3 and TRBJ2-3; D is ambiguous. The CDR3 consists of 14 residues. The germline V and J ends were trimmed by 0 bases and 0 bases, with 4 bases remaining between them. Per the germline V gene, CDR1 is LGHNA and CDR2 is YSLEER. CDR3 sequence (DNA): TGCGCCAGCAGCCAAGACCTTAGCACAGATACGCAGTATTTT. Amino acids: CASSQDLSTDTQYF.